Presented here are 14 T cell receptor beta chains from one specimen sequenced in a study of blood T cells in healthy people across ages. Next came a second PCR, run for about 6 to 12 cycles, which used a sample-barcoded 5' primer along with a J-beta primer mix. TCRdb independently ran MiXCR on the 5' RACE reads; one entry per CDR3 protein. The sample consists of 1.5 million to 2 million distinct CDR3 sequences, 35% to 50% of them appearing once. Sequenced input: blood. These receptors were collected from a human donor in good health.

The chain links TRBV5-6 to TRBJ2-5; unclear D gene. The last part of the DNA fits TRBJ2-7 better; the J call may be wrong. The CDR3 sequence is 14 residues long. Germline-derived CDR1 and CDR2 are SGHDT and YYEEEE. The CDR3 sequence: CASSLEFSNYEQYF. CDR3 coding DNA: TGTGCCAGCAGCTTGGAGTTTTCGAACTACGAGCAGTACTTC.

This rearrangement joins TRBV4-2 to TRBJ2-1; TRBD2 aligns across 10 bases. V dropped 0 bases and J dropped 8; count of bases not matched to a gene: 10. This CDR3 has 17 residues. In germline, CDR1 is LGHNA, CDR2 YNFKEQ. This chain's CDR3 is CASSQDVSGGPRDEQFF. The CDR3 DNA is TGTGCCAGCAGCCAAGACGTTAGCGGGGGGCCGCGCGATGAGCAGTTCTTC.

There are many counts of this clonotype. This chain connects TRBV20-1 to TRBJ2-5, with 8 bases identical to TRBD2. The V gene end was trimmed by 1 base and the J gene end by 4 bases; junction bases not matched to a gene: 8. This CDR3 has 15 residues. Germline loops: CDR1 DFQATT, CDR2 SNEGSKA (reference sequence). The CDR3 DNA follows: TGCAGTGCTAGAGGCGTTCGGGGGGGGCGAGAGACCCAGTACTTC. It translates to CSARGVRGGRETQYF.

This chain uses TRBV5-1 with TRBJ2-5, with 7 nucleotides matching TRBD1. The J call may be incorrect, as the DNA end agrees better with TRBJ2-7. Per the germline V gene, CDR1 is SGHRS and CDR2 is YFSETQ. CDR3 size: 15 residues. CDR3 in amino acids: CASSQQGTNADEQYF. The CDR3 DNA reads TGCGCCAGCAGCCAACAGGGGACCAACGCCGACGAGCAGTACTTC.

This clonotype was seen a handful of times. The rearrangement joins TRBV6-5 to TRBJ1-5; the D gene is possibly TRBD1 (5 bases). Germline CDR1 and CDR2: MNHEY and SVGAGI. The CDR3 runs to 13 residues. V lost 7 bases and J 6 bases, leaving 13 bases between the germline ends. Here the CDR3 reads CASKPGLRQPQHF. The CDR3 region has the DNA TGTGCCAGCAAACCAGGGTTGCGTCAGCCCCAGCATTTT.

As for this clonotype: Compared with germline, one end of the junction differs, possibly owing to a read error. The V and J genes are TRBV2 and TRBJ2-5, with no clear D. This CDR3 is 14 amino acids long. Per germline, CDR1 SNHLY and CDR2 FYNNEI. The CDR3 DNA reads as TGTGCCAGCACGAGACGGAGAGTCCAAGAGACCCAGTATTTC. Protein: CASTRRRVQETQYF.

This chain uses TRBV5-1 with TRBJ2-7; D gene ambiguous. The CDR3 loop spans 15 amino acids. Germline lookup yields CDR1 SGHRS and CDR2 YFSETQ. V shed 4 bases and J shed 5 bases, with 19 bases lying between them. Written as DNA, the CDR3 is TGCGCCAGCAGCCCCCAAGACGTAATTTCGGACGAGCAGTACTTC. It yields the protein CASSPQDVISDEQYF.

This clonotype was detected a few times. The CDR3: CASSERSIGTGFYGYTF. CDR3 nucleotide sequence: TGTGCCAGCAGTGAGCGTAGTATCGGGACAGGCTTCTATGGCTACACCTTC. This rearrangement joins TRBV6-4 to TRBJ1-2; TRBD1 matches at 8 bases. The germline gives CDR1 MRHNA, CDR2 SNTAGT. J was trimmed by 4 bases and V by 3 bases; bases with no gene match: 13. This CDR3 has 17 residues.

This clonotype was observed a few times. The rearrangement joins TRBV28 to TRBJ2-1; D is possibly TRBD1 (6 bases). The ends were cut back, 2 bases at V and 8 bases at J, with 7 bases in the middle. There are 12 residues in the CDR3. Germline assignment: CDR1 MDHEN and CDR2 SYDVKM. The CDR3 bases are TGTGCCAGCAGTTTAAAGGGGGATGAGCAGTTCTTC. The encoded protein is CASSLKGDEQFF.

This clonotype was counted only a few times. V is TRBV7-2 and J is TRBJ2-7; 9 bases match TRBD2. The germline CDR1 and CDR2 sequences are SGHTA and FQGNSA. There are 14 residues in the CDR3. V lost 3 bases and J lost 5; bases outside the gene matches: 5. The CDR3 nucleotides are TGTGCCAGCAGCTTTTCAGCGGGGGGACACGAGCAGTACTTC. This translates into CASSFSAGGHEQYF. The entire variable domain, with the rest obtained from reference TRBV7-2 and TRBJ2-7, is as follows: GAGVSQSPSNKVTEKGKDVELRCDPISGHTALYWYRQSLGQGLEFLIYFQGNSAPDKSGLPSDRFSAERTGGSVSTLTIQRTQQEDSAVYLCASSFSAGGHEQYFGPGTRLTVT.

This clonotype was picked up a small number of times. V usage is TRBV12-3 or TRBV12-4 and J usage is TRBJ2-5; 9 bases are a match to TRBD1. The junction had 6 bases not matched to a gene; V was cut back by 8 bases and J by 2 bases. CDR3 length: 14 amino acids. CDR3 bases: TGTGCCAGCTCTATGACAGGGGGGCAAGAGACCCAGTACTTC. The encoded protein is CASSMTGGQETQYF.

The chain is built from TRBV6-5 and TRBJ2-5; the match to TRBD2 covers 7 bases. Germline V gene lookup returns CDR1 MNHEY and CDR2 SVGAGI. This CDR3 has 15 residues. V dropped 8 bases and J dropped 4; count of bases not matched to a gene: 13. CDR3 loop: CASGSPSGGGETQYF. The CDR3 DNA reads TGTGCCAGCGGCTCCCCGTCGGGGGGTGGAGAGACCCAGTACTTC.

The CDR3 DNA reads as TGTGCCAGCAGCTTAGGGACAGATCCAGCCAAAAACATTCAGTACTTC. Protein product: CASSLGTDPAKNIQYF. The genes are TRBV13 and TRBJ2-4; possible D gene TRBD1, 5 bases. This CDR3 spans 16 amino acids. V dropped 0 bases and J dropped 0 bases, with 9 bases sitting between them. Germline lookup yields CDR1 PRHDT and CDR2 FYEKMQ (reference sequence).

This clonotype was found a few times. The rearrangement links TRBV5-1 to TRBJ1-6; 7 bases are a match to TRBD1. V dropped 5 bases and J dropped 3; count of bases not matched to a gene: 5. The CDR3 sequence is 15 residues long. From germline, CDR1 is SGHRS and CDR2 YFSETQ. This chain's CDR3 is CASRDRDGYNSPLHF. In DNA form, the CDR3 reads TGCGCCAGCAGAGACAGGGACGGCTATAATTCACCCCTCCACTTT.